This passage covers 30 T cell receptor beta chains from one sample sequenced in a study of blood T cell repertoires in COVID-19. The method was immunoSEQ multiplex PCR; TCRdb's version includes in-frame clones alone and lacks a portion of them. The sample shows 200,000 or so clones, approximately 91% of them seen only once. The sample taken for sequencing was peripheral blood. The receptors derive from a man aged 45 to 65 with COVID-19, enrolled during active disease.

The gene calls are TRBV27 and TRBJ2-1, with 9 positions matching TRBD2. Germline CDR1 is MNHEY and CDR2 is SMNVEV (reference sequence). CDR3 size: 17 residues. V trimming: 7 bases; J trimming: 5 bases; junction bases outside the gene matches: 15. Written as DNA, the CDR3 is TGTGCCAGCACCACCCAAATTAGGCTAGCGGGACACAATGAGCAGTTCTTC. Protein product: CASTTQIRLAGHNEQFF.

In its sample, this clone was seen once. The rearrangement joins TRBV4-1 to TRBJ2-1; no clear D gene. The CDR3 has 17 amino acids. Germline V gene lookup returns CDR1 MGHRA and CDR2 YSYEKL. V shed 0 bases and J shed 0 bases, with 12 bases lying between them. The CDR3: CASSQDLGENSYNEQFF. The CDR3 nucleotides read TGCGCCAGCAGCCAAGATTTAGGAGAGAACTCCTACAATGAGCAGTTCTTC.

This chain links TRBV6-5 with TRBJ2-7, with 7 bases fitting TRBD1. Germline V gene data show CDR1 as MNHEY and CDR2 as SVGAGI. The CDR3 consists of 15 residues. Trimming removed 7 bases from V and 0 bases from J; junction bases left unmatched: 9. This CDR3 is CASKAGTASSYEQYF. DNA for the CDR3: TGTGCCAGCAAGGCCGGGACAGCGAGCTCCTACGAGCAGTACTTC.

The chain employs TRBV19 and TRBJ1-1; 8 bases map to TRBD1. With V trimmed by 4 bases and J by 5 bases, 9 bases remained unmatched. CDR1 LNHDA and CDR2 SQIVND come from the germline V gene (reference sequence). This CDR3 has 15 residues. The CDR3 bases are TGTGCCAGTAGTACGGGGACAGGACCAAGGACTGAAGCTTTCTTT. It specifies CASSTGTGPRTEAFF.

This chain links TRBV7-9 with TRBJ1-1; TRBD1 matches 10 bases. Germline V gene sequence: CDR1 SEHNR, CDR2 FQNEAQ (reference sequence). V lost 1 base and J lost 6; bases outside the gene matches: 11. There are 17 residues in the CDR3. CDR3 sequence reads: CASSLDRRDRGFAEAFF. The CDR3 DNA reads TGTGCCAGCAGCTTAGATCGCCGGGACAGGGGCTTCGCTGAAGCTTTCTTT.

This clone was observed a handful of times. V gene TRBV29-1 combines with J gene TRBJ1-1; D might be TRBD1 (5 bases). Germline CDR1 and CDR2: SQVTM and ANQGSEA. The CDR3 runs to 14 residues. Trimming cost V 3 bases and J 0 bases, with 11 bases left between them. The CDR3 here is CSVDDSSMNTEAFF. DNA of the CDR3: TGCAGCGTTGATGACAGTTCCATGAACACTGAAGCTTTCTTT.

The V gene is TRBV4-1, the J gene TRBJ1-2, with 8 positions matching TRBD1. After removal of 0 bases from V and 7 bases from J, the junction contained 13 bases not matched to a gene. CDR1 is MGHRA and CDR2 is YSYEKL in the germline V gene. This CDR3 region has 17 residues. This chain's CDR3 is CASSQDLAGRGRAGYTF. For the CDR3, the DNA is TGCGCCAGCAGCCAAGATCTTGCGGGCAGGGGGCGCGCTGGCTACACCTTC.

The chain is built from TRBV4-1 and TRBJ2-7; no definite D call. The CDR3 runs 14 residues. Per the germline V gene, CDR1 is MGHRA and CDR2 is YSYEKL. With 0 bases removed from V and 3 bases from J, the gap between germline ends came to 9 bases. In nucleotides, the CDR3 is TGCGCCAGCAGCCAAGATTTATCCCTCTACGAGCAGTACTTC. Residues: CASSQDLSLYEQYF.

J is TRBJ2-6 and V is TRBV7-9; 8 nucleotides align to TRBD1. V lost 4 bases and J lost 0; bases outside the gene matches: 5. From germline, CDR1 is SEHNR and CDR2 FQNEAQ (reference sequence). The CDR3 extends over 17 amino acids. CDR3 amino acids: CASSSRGQDSGANVLTF. CDR3 nucleotide sequence: TGTGCCAGCAGCTCCAGGGGACAGGACTCTGGGGCCAACGTCCTGACTTTC.

J is TRBJ2-2 and V is TRBV7-6, with TRBD2 matching over 10 bases. In germline, CDR1 is SGHVS, CDR2 FNYEAQ. The V gene end was trimmed by 5 bases and the J gene end by 6 bases; junction bases not matched to a gene: 6. The CDR3 is 15 amino acids. CDR3 residues: CASSPSLAGAGELFF. For the CDR3, the DNA is TGTGCCAGCAGCCCGAGTCTAGCGGGGGCCGGGGAGCTGTTTTTT.

The chain carries TRBV5-1 and TRBJ2-3; 10 bases match TRBD2. J lost 6 bases, V lost 4 bases, and 8 bases had no gene match. CDR3 length equals 15 residues. Germline assignment: CDR1 SGHRS and CDR2 YFSETQ. CDR3 nucleotide sequence: TGCGCCAGCAGCGTTGCCGGGACTAGCGTGGATACGCAGTATTTT. Translated: CASSVAGTSVDTQYF.

The gene calls are TRBV10-1 and TRBJ2-7; TRBD2 matches at 9 bases. The CDR3 contains 18 residues. J lost 4 bases, V lost 6 bases, and 19 bases had no gene match. The germline V gene has CDR1 WNHNN and CDR2 SYGVQD (reference sequence). CDR3 coding DNA: TGCGCCAGCAGGGTGGACAGTGTTTACTCGGGACTAGCTTACGAGCAGTACTTC. This codes for CASRVDSVYSGLAYEQYF.

The V call is TRBV28, the J call TRBJ2-3, with 7 nucleotides matching TRBD2. The V segment lost 3 bases and the J segment 0 bases; nucleotides outside the gene matches: 6. Germline-derived CDR1 and CDR2 are MDHEN and SYDVKM. CDR3 length equals 16 residues. This CDR3 is CASSLQLAISTDTQYF. CDR3 nucleotide sequence: TGTGCCAGCAGTTTGCAACTAGCGATTAGCACAGATACGCAGTATTTT. Using reference TRBV28 and TRBJ2-3 for the parts outside the CDR3, the full variable domain is DVKVTQSSRYLVKRTGEKVFLECVQDMDHENMFWYRQDPGLGLRLIYFSYDVKMKEKGDIPEGYSVSREKKERFSLILESASTNQTSMYLCASSLQLAISTDTQYFGPGTRLTVL.

V usage is TRBV6-6 and J usage is TRBJ2-6, with D perhaps matching TRBD1 (5 bases). From germline, CDR1 is MNHNY and CDR2 SVGAGI (reference sequence). The CDR3 spans 15 residues. V gave up 6 bases and J gave up 0 bases, with 9 bases separating them. The CDR3 DNA reads as TGTGCCAGCAGACCAGGGCACTCTGGGGCCAACGTCCTGACTTTC. Its translation is CASRPGHSGANVLTF.

This clone was detected a few times. The chain combines TRBV12-5 with TRBJ1-5, with 9 bases aligning to TRBD1. The CDR3 is made up of 15 amino acids. The germline V gene encodes CDR1 LGHNT and CDR2 FRNRAP. Germline trimming cut 1 base from V and 8 bases from J; bases unmatched to any gene: 6. The CDR3 coding sequence is TGTGCTAGTGGTTTGGGGGACAGGGAAGGGGAGCCCCAGCATTTT. Protein: CASGLGDREGEPQHF. Full variable domain (outside the CDR3, taken from reference TRBV12-5 and TRBJ1-5): DARVTQTPRHKVTEMGQEVTMRCQPILGHNTVFWYRQTMMQGLELLAYFRNRAPLDDSGMPKDRFSAEMPDATLATLKIQPSEPRDSAVYFCASGLGDREGEPQHFGDGTRLSIL.

The CDR3 sequence is CASRQRDRNAEQFF. The CDR3, as DNA: TGTGCCAGCAGGCAGCGGGATCGGAACGCTGAGCAGTTCTTC. The chain combines TRBV6-6 with TRBJ2-1; 7 positions match TRBD2. Trimming at V came to 6 bases and at J to 9 bases, leaving 11 bases not matched to a gene. This CDR3 comprises 14 residues. CDR1 is MNHNY and CDR2 is SVGAGI in the germline V gene (reference sequence).

The chain carries TRBV10-3 and TRBJ2-5, with 9 bases that match TRBD1. Looked up from germline, CDR1 is ENHRY and CDR2 is SYGVKD. The CDR3 loop spans 15 amino acids. V gave up 6 bases and J gave up 0 bases; unmatched junction bases: 5. DNA for the CDR3: TGTGCCATCAGGTCGGACAGGGGACACCAAGAGACCCAGTACTTC. Translating it yields CAIRSDRGHQETQYF.

V usage is TRBV28 and J usage is TRBJ1-6; D not resolved. Germline CDR1 and CDR2: MDHEN and SYDVKM. There are 16 residues in the CDR3. The V end was cut by 3 bases, the J end by 0 bases, with 9 bases between. This CDR3 is CASSFSQISYNSPLHF. The CDR3 coding sequence is TGTGCCAGCAGTTTCTCACAGATCTCCTATAATTCACCCCTCCACTTT.

The genes are TRBV5-1 and TRBJ2-5; TRBD1 might be the D (6 bases). Trimming removed 3 bases at V and 0 bases at J, with 9 bases between. The CDR3 totals 14 residues. Germline loops: CDR1 SGHRS, CDR2 YFSETQ. The CDR3 here is CASSSTGYQETQYF. For the CDR3, the DNA is TGCGCCAGCAGCTCTACAGGGTACCAAGAGACCCAGTACTTC.

The CDR3, as DNA: TGTGCCAGCAGCAAGGGACAGGGGAGTCAGAACACTGAAGCTTTCTTT. Protein product: CASSKGQGSQNTEAFF. The gene calls are TRBV6-6 and TRBJ1-1, with 10 bases fitting TRBD1. The trim removed 6 bases at V and 1 base at J, leaving 8 bases unmatched. Germline V gene data show CDR1 as MNHNY and CDR2 as SVGAGI (reference sequence). CDR3 length: 16 residues.

This clone has ten or more counts. The chain links TRBV5-5 to TRBJ2-5; 7 bases are shared with TRBD2. Germline CDR1 reads SGHKS; CDR2 reads YYEKEE (reference sequence). J lost 7 bases, V lost 4 bases, and 16 bases had no gene match. The CDR3 runs 16 residues. CDR3 residues: CASSQAAASPGGTQYF. Written as DNA, the CDR3 is TGTGCCAGCAGCCAGGCGGCGGCAAGCCCGGGAGGGACCCAGTACTTC. Looking up the rest from reference TRBV5-5 and TRBJ2-5 gives the full variable domain: DAGVTQSPTHLIKTRGQQVTLRCSPISGHKSVSWYQQVLGQGPQFIFQYYEKEERGRGNFPDRFSARQFPNYSSELNVNALLLGDSALYLCASSQAAASPGGTQYFGPGTRLLVL.

The chain has TRBV7-9 and TRBJ1-5; weak D call: TRBD1 (6 bases). V shed 5 bases and J shed 1 base, with 12 bases lying between them. CDR3 size: 15 residues. The V gene's germline CDR1 is SEHNR and CDR2 FQNEAQ (reference sequence). The CDR3 loop is CASSTGQKSNQPQHF. Here the CDR3 DNA reads TGTGCCAGCAGCACCGGACAGAAGAGCAATCAGCCCCAGCATTTT.

The chain uses TRBV5-4 and TRBJ1-1; D remains unclear. The CDR3 totals 13 residues. Trimming pared 2 bases from V and 0 bases from J, leaving 5 bases between. The V gene's germline CDR1 is SGHNT and CDR2 YYREEE (reference sequence). CDR3 coding DNA: TGTGCCAGCAGCTTTCGGTTGAACACTGAAGCTTTCTTT. It specifies CASSFRLNTEAFF.

Details on this clone: A read error may explain this, as a much larger clone is one base away. V gene TRBV11-2 combines with J gene TRBJ1-3; D not certain. Deletions cut 4 bases from V and 0 bases from J, with 7 bases between. The CDR3 is 14 amino acids. Germline V gene lookup returns CDR1 SGHAT and CDR2 FQNNGV. CDR3 nucleotides: TGTGCCAGCAGCTACCGAGGCTCTGGAAACACCATATATTTT. It specifies CASSYRGSGNTIYF.

This clone was observed a handful of times. The chain joins TRBV4-3 to TRBJ2-7; 7 bases are shared with TRBD1. Per the germline V gene, CDR1 is LGHNA and CDR2 is YSLEER. CDR3 length equals 15 residues. Trimming took 3 bases from V and 3 from J; bases not matched to a gene: 8. The CDR3 DNA sequence: TGCGCCAGCAGCCAGCAGAGACAGGGTAGCTACGAGCAGTACTTC. It yields the protein CASSQQRQGSYEQYF.

This chain links TRBV5-8 with TRBJ2-2; TRBD1 agrees at 9 bases. CDR1 and CDR2 from the germline V gene are SGHTS and YDEGEE. V dropped 2 bases and J dropped 6; count of bases not matched to a gene: 2. The CDR3 sequence is 14 residues long. CDR3 bases: TGTGCCAGCAGCTTCGACAGGGGGTCCGGGGAGCTGTTTTTT. This codes for CASSFDRGSGELFF.

The chain's CDR3 is CASSWAGAQPQHF. As DNA, the CDR3 is TGTGCCAGTAGTTGGGCGGGGGCTCAGCCCCAGCATTTT. The rearrangement joins TRBV19 to TRBJ1-5; the D gene is possibly TRBD1 (6 bases). Germline CDR1 and CDR2: LNHDA and SQIVND (reference sequence). Deletions cut 5 bases from V and 6 bases from J, with 11 bases between. The CDR3 spans 13 residues.

V gene TRBV29-1 combines with J gene TRBJ2-7, with TRBD1 matching 12 bases. Germline-derived CDR1 and CDR2 are SQVTM and ANQGSEA. The CDR3 loop spans 14 amino acids. V lost 4 bases to trimming and J lost 5 bases; unmatched junction nucleotides: 6. DNA of the CDR3: TGCAGCGTTGTTAACCGGGACAGGGGGCACGAGCAGTACTTC. Translation gives CSVVNRDRGHEQYF.

The genes are TRBV11-3 and TRBJ2-5, with 7 bases lining up with TRBD1. With V trimmed by 5 bases and J by 2 bases, 2 bases remained unmatched. Germline V CDR1 and CDR2: SGHNT, YENEEA. The CDR3 consists of 13 residues. CDR3 DNA sequence: TGTGCCAGCAGCCACAGGGGACAAGAGACCCAGTACTTC. It translates to CASSHRGQETQYF.

The gene calls are TRBV25-1 and TRBJ1-5, with D perhaps matching TRBD1 (6 bases). Germline V lookup: CDR1 MGHDK, CDR2 SYGVNS. The length of the CDR3 is 14 residues. The V end lost 3 bases, the J end lost 4 bases, and 10 bases lay between the germline ends. The CDR3 reads CASSDQGRNQPQHF. CDR3 coding DNA: TGTGCCAGCAGTGACCAGGGGAGAAATCAGCCCCAGCATTTT.